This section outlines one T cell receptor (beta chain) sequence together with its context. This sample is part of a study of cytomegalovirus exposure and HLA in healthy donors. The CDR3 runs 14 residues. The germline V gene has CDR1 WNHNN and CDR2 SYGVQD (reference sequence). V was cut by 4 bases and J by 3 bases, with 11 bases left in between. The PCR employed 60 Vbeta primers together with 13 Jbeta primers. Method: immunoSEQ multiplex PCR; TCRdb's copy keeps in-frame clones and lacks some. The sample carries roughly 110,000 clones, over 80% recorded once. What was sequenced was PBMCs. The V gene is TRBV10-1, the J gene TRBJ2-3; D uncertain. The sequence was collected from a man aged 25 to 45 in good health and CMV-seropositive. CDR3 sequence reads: CASSAQWSTDTQYF. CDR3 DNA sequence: TGCGCCAGCAGTGCGCAGTGGTCGACAGATACGCAGTATTTT.